This T cell receptor (beta chain) stems from a study of Graves' ophthalmopathy and Graves' hyperthyroidism. Amplification of TCR beta CDR3 regions used RNA transcripts. RT-PCR in the first round used HTBI primers; a second-round multiplex PCR followed. TCRdb called the multiplex PCR reads again in MiXCR, with one record for every CDR3 protein. Of roughly 300,000 distinct CDR3 sequences in the sample, roughly a sixth were seen once. The study's findings and limits: Ophthalmopathy progression prediction by the model yielded a sensitivity of 70.59% and a specificity of less than 75%.

If patients had other autoimmune diseases, uncontrolled infections, pregnancy or lactation, they were excluded. The PBMCs had their origin in less than 13 ml of fresh peripheral blood. This clonotype has at least ten counts. Its matching antigen is unknown. This CDR3 contains 16 residues. Per germline, CDR1 ENHRY and CDR2 SYGVKD. Trimming left V 6 bases short and J 2 bases short, with 17 bases between. The chain has TRBV10-3 and TRBJ1-3; no clear D gene. Material: peripheral blood. The source of this sequence is an adult man with Graves' ophthalmopathy. CDR3 in amino acids: CAIRSHIDVTGNTIYF. As DNA, the CDR3 is TGTGCCATCAGGTCCCACATCGACGTCACTGGAAACACCATATATTTT.